This passage covers 17 T cell receptor beta chains from one sample sequenced in a study of cytomegalovirus exposure and HLA in healthy donors. Amplification used 60 Vbeta primers and 13 Jbeta primers. Using immunoSEQ multiplex PCR, the repertoire was profiled, and TCRdb retains in-frame clones only, with some absent. In the table there are 140,000 or so clones, around 80% of which are singletons. The sequenced sample was PBMCs. These receptor sequences come from a woman in her thirties or forties in good health and CMV-seropositive.

This chain links TRBV6-1 with TRBJ2-7; 8 nucleotides agree with TRBD2. The germline CDR1 and CDR2 sequences are MNHNS and SASEGT. This CDR3 contains 13 residues. V was pared by 10 bases and J by 4 bases, with 9 bases of the junction left unmatched. CDR3 protein: CAIVGLVQYEQYF. CDR3 bases: TGTGCCATCGTGGGACTAGTCCAATACGAGCAGTACTTC.

The V call is TRBV7-2, the J call TRBJ2-7, with TRBD2 matching over 8 bases. CDR3 size: 14 residues. With V trimmed by 5 bases and J by 6 bases, 9 bases remained unmatched. The germline gives CDR1 SGHTA, CDR2 FQGNSA. Written as DNA, the CDR3 is TGTGCCAGCAGCACTAACGCAGCGGGGGCCGAGCAGTACTTC. It codes for CASSTNAAGAEQYF.

The rearrangement links TRBV11-2 to TRBJ2-7, with D maybe TRBD2 (7 bases). Trimming stripped 5 bases from V and 0 bases from J, with 23 bases between. Per germline, CDR1 SGHAT and CDR2 FQNNGV. This CDR3 is built from 18 residues. CDR3 nucleotides: TGTGCCAGCAGCCTCGGAAGGGGGGGGGACTTCCCCTCCTACGAGCAGTACTTC. Translating gives CASSLGRGGDFPSYEQYF.

The gene calls are TRBV4-2 and TRBJ2-2, with 8 bases that match TRBD2. The CDR3 loop spans 20 amino acids. Germline V gives CDR1 LGHNA, CDR2 YNFKEQ. Trimming took 0 bases from V and 0 from J; bases not matched to a gene: 12. The DNA for the CDR3 is TGTGCCAGCAGCCAAGACCGCGGGGGGCTAGCGAAAGCGAACACCGGGGAGCTGTTTTTT. Protein product: CASSQDRGGLAKANTGELFF.

In its sample, this clone was seen once. This rearrangement joins TRBV27 to TRBJ2-5; 10 bases are shared with TRBD2. Matching the DNA end better, TRBJ2-7 makes the J call doubtful. The CDR3 has 15 residues. Germline V gene data show CDR1 as MNHEY and CDR2 as SMNVEV (reference sequence). CDR3 amino acids: CASSPASGSYYEQYF. CDR3 nucleotides: TGTGCCAGCAGTCCAGCTAGCGGGAGTTACTACGAGCAGTACTTC.

For the CDR3, the DNA is TGCGCCAGCAGCGACGGGAGGACGGCCTACAATGAGCAGTTCTTC. Protein: CASSDGRTAYNEQFF. V usage is TRBV5-1 and J usage is TRBJ2-1, with TRBD2 identical over 7 bases. V dropped 4 bases and J dropped 2; count of bases not matched to a gene: 6. This CDR3 is built from 15 residues. From germline, CDR1 is SGHRS and CDR2 YFSETQ.

The chain couples TRBV6-5 to TRBJ2-2; D possibly corresponds to TRBD2 (6 bases). V was shortened by 3 bases and J by 4 bases, with 12 bases between the two germline ends. The CDR3 is 15 residues long. From germline, CDR1 is MNHEY and CDR2 SVGAGI. CDR3 loop: CASSYWAGSTGELFF. The CDR3 DNA reads TGTGCCAGCAGTTATTGGGCCGGGAGCACCGGGGAGCTGTTTTTT.

V and J are TRBV7-2 and TRBJ2-5; D might be TRBD1 (6 bases). Matching the DNA end better, TRBJ2-7 makes the J call doubtful. Per the germline V gene, CDR1 is SGHTA and CDR2 is FQGNSA. The length of the CDR3 is 12 residues. The CDR3 protein is CASSPQGHEQYF. The CDR3 region has the DNA TGTGCCAGCAGCCCACAGGGCCACGAGCAGTACTTC.

To note about this clone: One end of the junction is discordant with germline, which a read error may explain. The genes are TRBV7-7 and TRBJ1-4; the match to TRBD1 covers 11 bases. In germline, CDR1 is SSHAT, CDR2 FNYEAQ (reference sequence). The CDR3 contains 15 residues. CDR3 in DNA: TGTGCTAGCAGCTTAGGGGACAGGGGGGATGAAAAACTGTTTTTT. Translating it yields CASSLGDRGDEKLFF.

The chain is built from TRBV5-6 and TRBJ2-2, with 12 bases matching TRBD2. V lost 7 bases to trimming and J lost 7 bases; unmatched junction nucleotides: 11. CDR1 and CDR2 (germline): SGHDT, YYEEEE. This CDR3 is built from 16 residues. The DNA for the CDR3 is TGTGCCAGCGGAACGCTAGCGGGAGGGCAATACGGGGAGCTGTTTTTT. Translation gives CASGTLAGGQYGELFF.

The J gene is TRBJ1-4, the V gene TRBV2; 8 bases fit TRBD1. J gave up 6 bases and V 8 bases, and 8 bases lay outside the gene matches. This CDR3 comprises 14 residues. Germline CDR1 reads SNHLY; CDR2 reads FYNNEI. CDR3 amino acids: CASAGTGEHEKLFF. CDR3 nucleotide sequence: TGTGCCAGCGCCGGGACAGGCGAACATGAAAAACTGTTTTTT.

This clone was detected once. The J gene is TRBJ2-3, the V gene TRBV11-2; 7 positions match TRBD1. Germline V gene sequence: CDR1 SGHAT, CDR2 FQNNGV. This CDR3 has 17 amino acids. Trimming cost V 5 bases and J 0 bases; bases outside gene matches: 11. Here the CDR3 reads CASSPQGVGISTDTQYF. CDR3 coding DNA: TGTGCCAGCAGCCCCCAGGGGGTGGGGATTAGCACAGATACGCAGTATTTT. The variable domain in full, with the rest retrieved from reference TRBV11-2 and TRBJ2-3, is EAGVAQSPRYKIIEKRQSVAFWCNPISGHATLYWYQQILGQGPKLLIQFQNNGVVDDSQLPKDRFSAERLKGVDSTLKIQPAKLEDSAVYLCASSPQGVGISTDTQYFGPGTRLTVL.

V and J are TRBV18 and TRBJ2-6, with no clear D. CDR1 and CDR2 (germline): KGHSH, LQKENI. V lost 3 bases and J 0 bases, leaving 9 bases between the germline ends. The CDR3 spans 16 residues. In nucleotides, the CDR3 is TGTGCCAGCTCACCCTCTAGAGGCTCTGGGGCCAACGTCCTGACTTTC. It is translated as CASSPSRGSGANVLTF.

This clone was seen a single time. The rearrangement uses TRBV19 and TRBJ1-1, with D unresolved. V lost 2 bases to trimming and J lost 1 base, with 14 bases between them. The CDR3 is 16 amino acids. Per germline, CDR1 LNHDA and CDR2 SQIVND (reference sequence). The CDR3 region has the DNA TGTGCCAGTAGTATACCCCTGCGGCGGAAGAACACTGAAGCTTTCTTT. This gives the protein CASSIPLRRKNTEAFF.

This clone was counted a single time. CDR3 amino acids: CASSDWGGRIAFF. As DNA, the CDR3 is TGTGCCAGCAGTGATTGGGGGGGAAGAATAGCTTTCTTT. The chain combines TRBV25-1 with TRBJ1-1, with a tentative D call TRBD1 (5 bases). The CDR3 length is 13 residues. Germline V gene lookup returns CDR1 MGHDK and CDR2 SYGVNS. V was trimmed by 3 bases and J by 10 bases, leaving 15 bases between them.

Here the CDR3 DNA reads TGCGCCAGCAGCTTGGAAAGCGGGAGGGCCTATGAGCAGTTCTTC. This gives the protein CASSLESGRAYEQFF. The chain carries TRBV5-1 and TRBJ2-1; 10 bases agree with TRBD2. CDR1 SGHRS and CDR2 YFSETQ come from the germline V gene. V was pared by 0 bases and J by 8 bases, with 5 bases of the junction left unmatched. The CDR3 runs to 15 residues.

The gene calls are TRBV27 and TRBJ2-7; 8 positions agree with TRBD2. Germline V gives CDR1 MNHEY, CDR2 SMNVEV (reference sequence). The CDR3 consists of 14 residues. The junction had 4 bases not matched to a gene; V was cut back by 2 bases and J by 4 bases. CDR3 DNA sequence: TGTGCCAGCAGTTTAGGTAGCGGGATTTACGAGCAGTACTTC. Amino acid sequence: CASSLGSGIYEQYF.